This T cell receptor (beta chain) was profiled in a study of OX40 agonist ivuxolimab in advanced cancers. CDR3 length: 12 amino acids. Trimming stripped 6 bases from V and 6 bases from J, with 9 bases between. Germline CDR1 and CDR2: SGHDT and YYEEEE. Only in-frame clones appear in the TCRdb table, and some are missing; sequencing was by immunoSEQ multiplex PCR. The sample has 35,000 to 40,000 clones; 70% to 90% are singletons. This chain connects TRBV5-6 to TRBJ1-4; no definite D call. The sample here was CD4+ or CD8+ T cells sorted from blood, taken in a trial of the OX40 agonist ivuxolimab. This receptor was identified in an adult with an advanced solid tumor such as melanoma, head and neck, liver or kidney cancer. The CDR3 region is CASNLGDEKLFF. The CDR3 DNA reads as TGTGCCAGCAACCTAGGAGATGAAAAACTGTTTTTT.